A selection of T cell receptor beta chains follows, all from one sample in a study of cytomegalovirus exposure and HLA in healthy donors. Clones were sequenced by immunoSEQ multiplex PCR, and TCRdb holds only the in-frame ones, with some missing. Of 110,000 to 150,000 clones listed, roughly four fifths are singletons. Sample: PBMCs. The source is a female donor in good health and CMV-seronegative. Both conserved end residues are part of each CDR3. D genes are given only for firm matches. Expanded clones get a size class; other rows say once, few or many, or leave the size out.

j_call v_call d_call clone_size cdr3_nt cdr3_aa
TRBJ2-1 TRBV27 - - TGTGCCAGCAGCCCGAGACGGGACAATGAGCAGTTCTTC CASSPRRDNEQFF
TRBJ1-4 TRBV5-6 - few TGTGCCAGCAGCTATCTGACACTGAATGAAAAACTGTTTTTT CASSYLTLNEKLFF
TRBJ2-2 TRBV6-4 - few TGTGCCAGCACCTCGGAGGGCGGCACCGGGGAGCTGTTTTTT CASTSEGGTGELFF
TRBJ1-4 TRBV10-3 TRBD1 few TGTGCCATCAGTGAGTTACAGGGGGCTGGTGAAAAACTGTTTTTT CAISELQGAGEKLFF
TRBJ2-7 TRBV6-1 - - TGTGCCAGCAGTGAAGCTTTCGGTACTCTACCTCCCTACGAGCAGTACTTC CASSEAFGTLPPYEQYF
TRBJ1-1 TRBV13 - - TGTGCCAGCAGCTTAGAGGCGGGGGGGACTGAAGCTTTCTTT CASSLEAGGTEAFF
TRBJ2-7 TRBV30 TRBD2 - TGTGCCTGGAGTGTACGGGTTAGCGGGAGGAACGAGCAGTACTTC CAWSVRVSGRNEQYF
TRBJ2-1 TRBV4-1 - - TGCGCCAGCAGCCAAGATAGGGACGGGGGAAACTACAATGAGCAGTTCTTC CASSQDRDGGNYNEQFF
TRBJ1-2 TRBV9 - - TGTGCCAGCAGCGTAGAGACTGGATATGGCTACACCTTC CASSVETGYGYTF
TRBJ2-1 TRBV25-1 - - TGTGCCAGCAGCCCCACAGGAGCCCGCAATGAGCAGTTCTTC CASSPTGARNEQFF
TRBJ1-1 TRBV18 TRBD1 - TGTGCCAGCTCACTACAACAGGGGGCGTCCATGAACACTGAAGCTTTCTTT CASSLQQGASMNTEAFF
TRBJ2-5 TRBV2 TRBD2 - TGTGCCAGCAGCGCTACTCTGGGGACTAAGCGGGAGACGGAGACCCAGTACTTC CASSATLGTKRETETQYF
TRBJ2-1 TRBV5-4 TRBD2 - TGTGCCAGCAGGTCGGACAGGACTAGCGGGGATGAGCAGTTCTTC CASRSDRTSGDEQFF
TRBJ1-2 TRBV2 TRBD1 - TGTGCCAGCAGTGAATCACCACAGGGGATGGGGGGCTACACCTTC CASSESPQGMGGYTF
TRBJ1-1 TRBV18 - - TGTGCCAGCCGGAACAGGGCTGGCACTGAAGCTTTCTTT CASRNRAGTEAFF
TRBJ1-2 TRBV14 - - TGTGCCAGCAGCCAAAGAGGAACGTCCTTAGCTAACTATGGCTACACCTTC CASSQRGTSLANYGYTF
TRBJ2-7 TRBV25-1 TRBD1 - TGTGCCAGCAGTCAACCGGGACAGGGGGTGGGGGAGCAGTACTTC CASSQPGQGVGEQYF
TRBJ2-3 TRBV5-1 TRBD2 - TGCGCCAGCAGCTTGGCGGGGCGGGGGGGCCTGGATACGCAGTATTTT CASSLAGRGGLDTQYF
TRBJ2-7 TRBV7-5 - - TGTGCCAGAAGCGCTTGGAAGGGGGCCCTCCTCTTCTACGAGCAGTACTTC CARSAWKGALLFYEQYF
TRBJ1-5 TRBV29-1 - - TGCAGCGTTCTGGAGGGATCAGGCAATCAGCCCCAGCATTTT CSVLEGSGNQPQHF
TRBJ1-2 TRBV6-1 - - TGTGCCAGCAGCGACTCCGGGAGCTACACCTTC CASSDSGSYTF
TRBJ1-1 TRBV18 TRBD1 - TGTGCCAGCTCCCAGGGGGTGAACACTGAAGCTTTCTTT CASSQGVNTEAFF
TRBJ2-7 TRBV28 TRBD2 - TGTGCCAGCAGGCGTCCGGGACTAGCGGGATCCTACGAGCAGTACTTC CASRRPGLAGSYEQYF
TRBJ2-1 TRBV7-9 TRBD2 - TGTGCCAGCAGCTACCCTGGACTAGCGGCTGACAATGAGCAGTTCTTC CASSYPGLAADNEQFF
TRBJ2-1 TRBV1 - - TGCACCAGCAGCCAAACGCGGGAGGGCCCCTACAATGAGCAGTTCTTC CTSSQTREGPYNEQFF
TRBJ2-5 TRBV28 TRBD1 - TGTGCCAGCACGTGGGGGACAGGGATTTTTAGGGAGGAAGGAGAGACCCAGTACTTC CASTWGTGIFREEGETQYF
TRBJ2-7 TRBV30 - - TGTGCCTGGAGTGTCGGCAGAGGGGGTTACGAGCAGTACTTC CAWSVGRGGYEQYF
TRBJ2-5 TRBV18 - - TGTGCCAGCTCACTACCCTCCCCGGGGGAAGAGACCCAGTACTTC CASSLPSPGEETQYF
TRBJ1-5 TRBV6-5 - - TGTGCCAGCAGTTACTCTTTACAGGGACAGCCCCAGCATTTT CASSYSLQGQPQHF
TRBJ2-1 TRBV9 - - TGTGCCAGCAGCGTAGCCCCCGAAATAGGGTCGGGGTACAATGAGCAGTTCTTC CASSVAPEIGSGYNEQFF
TRBJ2-7 TRBV9 - - TGTGCCAGCAGCCCCTCGGCGGTTTACGAGCAGTACTTC CASSPSAVYEQYF
TRBJ1-5 TRBV5-5 TRBD1 - TGTGCCAGCAGCACGACAGGGGCAAATAGCAATCAGCCCCAGCATTTT CASSTTGANSNQPQHF
TRBJ2-7 TRBV7-8 TRBD1 - TGTGCCAGCAGCTTAGTCTCCCGGGACAGGGTCACCTACGAGCAGTACTTC CASSLVSRDRVTYEQYF
TRBJ1-2 TRBV5-1 TRBD1 - TGCGCCAGCAGCTTGGCGACTACAGGGGTGAACTATGGCTACACCTTC CASSLATTGVNYGYTF
TRBJ2-7 TRBV5-6 TRBD1 - TGTGCCAGCAGCTTGGGACAGGGGCATTGGGGGCAGTACTTC CASSLGQGHWGQYF
TRBJ2-5 TRBV11-2 - few TGTGCCAGCAGCTTCGGGCTAGCGCAAGAGACCCAGTACTTC CASSFGLAQETQYF
TRBJ1-5 TRBV7-2 - few TGTGCCAGCAGCTTAGGAGGGACTCTGTCGCCCCAGCATTTT CASSLGGTLSPQHF
TRBJ2-7 TRBV25-1 - - TGTGCCAGCAGTGAATGGGGAGGGGGGGACGAGCAGTACTTC CASSEWGGGDEQYF
TRBJ2-5 TRBV20-1 - - TGCAGCGGCGGCCAAGAGACCCAGTACTTC CSGGQETQYF
TRBJ2-4 TRBV5-1 TRBD1 - TGCGCCAGCAGCCCGGGCTATTTACAGGGGGAGCTAAACATTCAGTACTTC CASSPGYLQGELNIQYF
TRBJ1-1 TRBV19 - - TGTGCCAGTAGTACCGGGACATGGGAGAAGAACACTGAAGCTTTCTTT CASSTGTWEKNTEAFF
TRBJ1-2 TRBV19 TRBD1 - TGTGCCAGTAGTTCATCCGGGACAGGGGGGGTCTATGGCTACACCTTC CASSSSGTGGVYGYTF
TRBJ2-5 TRBV14 - - TGTGCCAGCAGCCAATTTGACGGGCCGGGGTTGGAGACCCAGTACTTC CASSQFDGPGLETQYF
TRBJ1-5 TRBV7-3 TRBD1 - TGTGCCAGCAGCCAAACAGGGGGCGGTCAGCCCCAGCATTTT CASSQTGGGQPQHF
TRBJ2-1 TRBV11-3 TRBD2 once TGTGCCAGCAGCTTAGTAGCGGGAGGTCTTCATGAGCAGTTCTTC CASSLVAGGLHEQFF
TRBJ1-5 TRBV7-8 TRBD1 - TGTGCCAGCAGGATAACAGGGGGTAGCAATCAGCCCCAGCATTTT CASRITGGSNQPQHF
TRBJ1-3 TRBV6-1 - - TGTGCCAGCAGTGAACCCCGTGCGGCGGACACCTCTGGAAACACCATATATTTT CASSEPRAADTSGNTIYF
TRBJ2-1 TRBV7-9 TRBD2 - TGTGCCAGCAGCTTAGCTGCGGGGGTTATCTACAATGAGCAGTTCTTC CASSLAAGVIYNEQFF
TRBJ1-5 TRBV12-5 - - TGTGCTAGTGGTCGACAGCCGCTAGATTTT CASGRQPLDF
TRBJ2-2 TRBV7-3 - once TGTGCCAGCAGCTTCAAGAACACCGGGGAGCTGTTTTTT CASSFKNTGELFF
TRBJ1-1 TRBV28 - - TGTGCCAGCAGTTTGCGGGCGAGCACTGAAGCTTTCTTT CASSLRASTEAFF
TRBJ1-3 TRBV18 - - TGTGCCAGCTCACCTGGACAGAGCTCTGGAAACACCATATATTTT CASSPGQSSGNTIYF
TRBJ2-3 TRBV19 TRBD1 - TGTGCCAGTAGCCCCGGGACAGGGAGATCCCTCACAGATACGCAGTATTTT CASSPGTGRSLTDTQYF
TRBJ2-1 TRBV10-3 - - TGTGCCATCAGAAGTGGTGCCGGAGATAATTACGATGAGCAGTTCTTC CAIRSGAGDNYDEQFF